This T cell receptor (beta chain) was retrieved from a study of technical replicates of blood from several donors. Germline trimming cut 0 bases from V and 0 bases from J; bases unmatched to any gene: 8. The CDR3 totals 17 residues. The germline V gene has CDR1 SGHDT and CDR2 YYEEEE. TCRdb's copy holds only in-frame clones and misses some; the assay was immunoSEQ multiplex PCR. This repertoire shows about 80,000 clones, around 90% found once; its top ten account for approximately 0.4%. The sequencing input was T cells isolated from PBMCs. This sequence was found in a human donor in good health. The genes are TRBV5-6 and TRBJ1-1, with 7 nucleotides matching TRBD1. CDR3 amino acids: CASSLAGWTGMNTEAFF. The DNA for the CDR3 is TGTGCCAGCAGCTTGGCCGGGTGGACAGGTATGAACACTGAAGCTTTCTTT.